The present T cell receptor (beta chain) was sequenced within a study of T cell responses to AZD1222 COVID-19 vaccine. Study findings and constraints: Compared with day 0, the breadth and depth of the Spike-specific TCR repertoire rose significantly after two doses of AZD1222. Donors were mostly white British, more females; clonal diversity possibly underestimated.

Produced via immunoSEQ multiplex PCR; TCRdb's table is partial and in-frame only. The table lists some 100,000 clones, around nine tenths of them singletons. Germline lookup yields CDR1 GTSNPN and CDR2 SVGIG (reference sequence). The CDR3 runs 16 residues. V was pared by 3 bases and J by 4 bases, with 9 bases of the junction left unmatched. About this clone: What it binds is unknown.

The chain joins TRBV30 to TRBJ1-3; the match to TRBD1 covers 10 bases. The material was peripheral blood, obtained on day 0 of AZD1222 vaccination. This receptor was identified in an adult in good health. CDR3 sequence (DNA): TGTGCCTGGAGGCCTAGGGGGACAGGGGAAGGAAACACCATATATTTT. This translates into CAWRPRGTGEGNTIYF.